This TCR beta chain is drawn from a study of shared clonotypes between healthy human individuals. Sorted subsets were amplified in replicate PCRs using approximately 200 ng DNA, about 30,000 T cell genomes. Sequencing was performed with immunoSEQ multiplex PCR; in TCRdb, only in-frame clones are kept and a portion is missing. In the table there are 2,100,000 or so clones, about 94% of which are singletons. V was shortened by 7 bases and J by 4 bases, with 11 bases between the two germline ends. This CDR3 contains 13 residues. Germline values: CDR1 MNHNS, CDR2 SASEGT. Those who donated were healthy HIV-negative adults, with no recent acute infections or vaccinations reported.

V gene TRBV6-1 combines with J gene TRBJ1-3; a weak D match, TRBD1 (6 bases). This sequence originates from a man younger than 35 in good health. The sequenced sample consisted of naive CD4+ T cells sorted from blood. Subset of the sample: CD45RA+ positively selected. CDR3 sequence (DNA): TGTGCCAGCAACCCTGGACAGGGAAACACCATATATTTT. Translating gives CASNPGQGNTIYF.